In its sample, the clone carrying this T cell receptor beta chain was seen a few times. These data originate in a study of blood T cell repertoires in COVID-19. Produced via immunoSEQ multiplex PCR; TCRdb's table is partial and in-frame only. Among 180,000 or so clones listed, approximately 85% were seen once. This CDR3 is built from 16 residues. The germline V and J ends were trimmed by 6 bases and 3 bases, with 19 bases remaining between them. Germline V lookup: CDR1 MNHEY, CDR2 SVGEGT. Sequenced input: peripheral blood. The sequence came from a woman of 80 years or more with acute or convalescent COVID-19. The chain links TRBV6-2 or TRBV6-3 to TRBJ2-3; D may be TRBD2 (6 bases). The CDR3 DNA is TGTGCCAGCAGCGGATCCCTGGGGGGTATAACAGATACGCAGTATTTT. It encodes CASSGSLGGITDTQYF.